The present TCR beta chain was sequenced within a study of blood T cell repertoires in COVID-19. As for the study in general: Italy, Spain and the United States were the sources of the convalescent and acute COVID-19 samples.

The study drew participants aged roughly 18 to 89 years from 20 to 30 US areas. Trimming took 3 bases from V and 0 from J; bases not matched to a gene: 8. The CDR3 length is 17 residues. The V gene's germline CDR1 is GTSNPN and CDR2 SVGIG (reference sequence). Libraries were prepared by immunoSEQ multiplex PCR; TCRdb keeps only in-frame clonotypes and omits some of them. Among more than 250,000 clones listed, roughly 80% were seen once. The rearrangement joins TRBV30 to TRBJ1-5, with 10 bases matching TRBD1. Sequencing used PBMCs or T cells enriched from blood (not recorded which). The origin of this receptor is a man aged 40-55 years who had been exposed to COVID-19. DNA of the CDR3: TGTGCCTGGAGCGCCGGGGACAGGGGAGGTAGCAATCAGCCCCAGCATTTT. Its protein is CAWSAGDRGGSNQPQHF.